These 28 T cell receptor beta chains share one sample of origin, sequenced in a study of T-cell memory formation after mild COVID-19. MiXCR, run by TCRdb on the 5' RACE reads, gives a single entry per CDR3 protein. The data contain about 320,000 distinct CDR3 sequences, approximately 15% of them singletons. The sample comprised PBMCs or a T cell subset sorted from them (not recorded which). These receptors originate from a man younger than 30 who had mild COVID-19 (a few samples of this study predate the infection). Cell type and time point are not known.

J is TRBJ2-7 and V is TRBV2; D remains ambiguous. V was shortened by 8 bases and J by 5 bases, with 7 bases between the two germline ends. The length of the CDR3 is 10 residues. The germline V gene has CDR1 SNHLY and CDR2 FYNNEI. In DNA, the CDR3 is TGTGCCAGCGAGGCTAACGAGCAGTACTTC. This codes for CASEANEQYF.

V gene TRBV20-1 combines with J gene TRBJ2-7; 7 positions match TRBD2. There are 11 residues in the CDR3. From germline, CDR1 is DFQATT and CDR2 SNEGSKA (reference sequence). The junction had 1 base not matched to a gene; V was cut back by 6 bases and J by 2 bases. Here the CDR3 DNA reads TGCAGTGCCGGGGGGACCTACGAGCAGTACGTC. It specifies CSAGGTYEQYV.

This clonotype was observed a few times. V is TRBV6-5 and J is TRBJ2-7; D is unclear. This CDR3 has 14 residues. V shed 5 bases and J shed 0 bases, with 11 bases lying between them. Germline CDR1 and CDR2: MNHEY and SVGAGI. CDR3: CASSPGYGSYEQYV. The CDR3 bases are TGTGCCAGCAGTCCCGGGTACGGCTCCTACGAGCAGTACGTC.

V usage is TRBV15 and J usage is TRBJ2-7; D is perhaps TRBD1 (6 bases). Trimming stripped 1 base from V and 2 bases from J, with 9 bases between. The CDR3 loop spans 14 amino acids. Germline assignment: CDR1 LNHNV and CDR2 YYDKDF (reference sequence). The CDR3 nucleotides are TGTGCCACCAGCAGAGGGGGGCCAACCTACGAGCAGTACTTC. This translates into CATSRGGPTYEQYF.

In its sample, this clonotype was seen many times. The DNA for the CDR3 is TGTGCCAGCAGCCAGACTAGCGGGGGGTTCTACGAGCAGTACTTC. Its protein is CASSQTSGGFYEQYF. The chain recombines TRBV6-5 with TRBJ2-7; 13 positions match TRBD2. Germline CDR1 MNHEY, CDR2 SVGAGI. CDR3 length equals 15 residues. V lost 6 bases and J lost 3; bases outside the gene matches: 5.

The chain is built from TRBV20-1 and TRBJ1-2; TRBD1 matches at 7 bases. The germline CDR1 and CDR2 sequences are DFQATT and SNEGSKA (reference sequence). The CDR3 contains 13 residues. Trimming removed 5 bases from V and 4 bases from J; junction bases left unmatched: 7. CDR3 loop: CSAGDSGFYGYTF. CDR3 DNA: TGCAGTGCTGGGGACAGTGGCTTCTATGGCTACACCTTC.

The J gene is TRBJ2-1, the V gene TRBV7-8; D perhaps matches TRBD1 (5 bases). The CDR3 extends over 16 amino acids. Per germline, CDR1 SGHVS and CDR2 FQNEAQ. Trimming left V 3 bases short and J 3 bases short, with 15 bases between. Here the CDR3 reads CASSFSQGSRYNEQFF. Here the CDR3 DNA reads TGTGCCAGCAGCTTCAGTCAGGGTTCCCGCTACAATGAGCAGTTCTTC.

This clonotype was seen a few times. V and J are TRBV6-5 and TRBJ2-3; TRBD1 matches 8 bases. The V gene end was trimmed by 0 bases and the J gene end by 2 bases; junction bases not matched to a gene: 4. CDR1 is MNHEY and CDR2 is SVGAGI in the germline V gene. CDR3 length: 16 amino acids. The CDR3 loop is CASSYSVDRATDTQYF. CDR3 bases: TGTGCCAGCAGTTACTCTGTGGACAGGGCCACAGATACGCAGTATTTT.

This clonotype has only a few counts. This chain joins TRBV6-5 and TRBJ1-5; possibly TRBD1 for D (5 bases). This CDR3 has 14 amino acids. CDR1 MNHEY and CDR2 SVGAGI come from the germline V gene. V was cut by 0 bases and J by 7 bases, with 10 bases left in between. The CDR3 protein is CASSYSGAQQPQHF. In DNA, the CDR3 is TGTGCCAGCAGTTACTCAGGGGCTCAACAGCCCCAGCATTTT.

This clonotype was detected a few times. The chain has TRBV6-5 and TRBJ2-3; D is unresolved. Trimming removed 0 bases at V and 0 bases at J, with 16 bases between. CDR1 and CDR2 (germline): MNHEY, SVGAGI. The CDR3 covers 18 residues. The CDR3 DNA sequence: TGTGCCAGCAGTTACTCGAGAGGCGGACGTTGGAGCACAGATACGCAGTATTTT. As protein: CASSYSRGGRWSTDTQYF.

This clonotype was seen just once. This chain joins TRBV19 and TRBJ2-6, with TRBD1 matching over 8 bases. This CDR3 is 17 amino acids long. The ends lost 4 bases at V and 3 bases at J; junction bases unmatched: 8. Germline lookup yields CDR1 LNHDA and CDR2 SQIVND (reference sequence). The CDR3 bases are TGTGCCAGTAGTAGGGTCGCAGGGGGCTTTGGGGCCAACGTCCTGACTTTC. The encoded protein is CASSRVAGGFGANVLTF.

The CDR3: CAAQIQMNTEAFF. CDR3 bases: TGTGCCGCCCAAATCCAGATGAACACTGAAGCTTTCTTT. The chain joins TRBV10-3 to TRBJ1-1, with D uncertain. The germline CDR1 and CDR2 sequences are ENHRY and SYGVKD. CDR3 length: 13 amino acids. V was cut by 11 bases and J by 0 bases, with 13 bases left in between.

In this sample, this clonotype turned up a few times. The rearrangement links TRBV5-1 to TRBJ2-2; 7 nucleotides line up with TRBD1. This CDR3 is 15 amino acids long. With V trimmed by 6 bases and J by 0 bases, 5 bases remained unmatched. Germline V lookup: CDR1 SGHRS, CDR2 YFSETQ. The CDR3: CASIEGTANTGELFF. The DNA of the CDR3 is TGCGCCAGCATCGAAGGGACAGCGAACACCGGGGAGCTGTTTTTT.

The V and J genes are TRBV6-2 or TRBV6-3 and TRBJ2-1; 12 bases match TRBD2. There are 14 residues in the CDR3. Germline V gives CDR1 MNHEY, CDR2 SVGEGT. The J segment lost 7 bases and the V segment lost 8 bases, leaving 6 bases of the junction unmatched. CDR3 in DNA: TGTGCCAGCTGGCCGGGACTAGCGGGTAATGAGCAGTTCTTC. It specifies CASWPGLAGNEQFF.

This rearrangement joins TRBV7-2 to TRBJ2-3; possible D gene TRBD1, 6 bases. CDR3 length equals 13 residues. The V end was cut by 4 bases, the J end by 5 bases, with 10 bases between. CDR1 is SGHTA and CDR2 is FQGNSA in the germline V gene. The CDR3 region is CASSYHREDTQYF. CDR3 coding DNA: TGTGCCAGCAGCTACCACAGGGAAGATACGCAGTATTTT.

This chain connects TRBV6-5 to TRBJ2-6, with D hard to call. V gave up 0 bases and J gave up 0 bases, with 6 bases separating them. Germline V gene sequence: CDR1 MNHEY, CDR2 SVGAGI. The CDR3 is made up of 16 amino acids. The CDR3 region is CASSYSRSSGANVLTF. As DNA, the CDR3 is TGTGCCAGCAGTTACTCGCGTAGCTCTGGGGCCAACGTCCTGACTTTC.

This chain joins TRBV12-3 or TRBV12-4 and TRBJ1-6; tentatively, D is TRBD1 (6 bases). Trimming left V 4 bases short and J 6 bases short, with 10 bases between. This CDR3 is built from 14 residues. This CDR3 is CASSSGQLNSPLHF. DNA of the CDR3: TGTGCCAGCAGTTCTGGACAGCTTAATTCACCCCTCCACTTT.

The chain recombines TRBV7-2 with TRBJ2-2, with TRBD2 matching 7 bases. The CDR3 consists of 18 residues. The ends lost 0 bases at V and 1 base at J; junction bases unmatched: 8. The germline gives CDR1 SGHTA, CDR2 FQGNSA. DNA of the CDR3: TGTGCCAGCAGCTTAGCTTATCGTGCGGGGGTGAACACCGGGGAGCTGTTTTTT. Amino acids: CASSLAYRAGVNTGELFF.

The V gene is TRBV6-5, the J gene TRBJ1-2; D call uncertain. Germline CDR1 MNHEY, CDR2 SVGAGI. The ends were cut back, 0 bases at V and 3 bases at J, with 5 bases in the middle. This CDR3 spans 13 amino acids. The CDR3 region has the DNA TGTGCCAGCAGTTACTCACCGGACTATGGCTACACCTTC. Its protein is CASSYSPDYGYTF.

The rearrangement joins TRBV5-1 to TRBJ2-7; tentatively, D is TRBD2 (6 bases). This CDR3 comprises 13 residues. Trimming cost V 6 bases and J 2 bases, with 12 bases left between them. Germline loops: CDR1 SGHRS, CDR2 YFSETQ. CDR3 sequence reads: CASTLGGTYEQYF. The CDR3 bases are TGCGCCAGCACCCTGGGGGGAACCTACGAGCAGTACTTC.

The DNA of the CDR3 is TGTGCCAGTAGGCACCAGGGCTACACCTTC. Its translation is CASRHQGYTF. The V call is TRBV2, the J call TRBJ1-2, with D unclear. The CDR3 length is 10 residues. Germline-derived CDR1 and CDR2 are SNHLY and FYNNEI. V gave up 9 bases and J gave up 8 bases, with 10 bases separating them.

This clonotype was recorded a few times. The rearrangement links TRBV10-3 to TRBJ1-1; perhaps TRBD1 as D (6 bases). Germline V gene lookup returns CDR1 ENHRY and CDR2 SYGVKD. V lost 8 bases and J lost 4, with 14 bases in between. This CDR3 region has 13 residues. The CDR3 region has the DNA TGTGCCATCCAAGGCCCGACAGGCACTGAAGCTTTCTTT. It is translated as CAIQGPTGTEAFF.

This clonotype was seen many times. One end of the junction is discordant with germline, which a read error may explain. This sequence joins TRBV25-1 and TRBJ1-3, with D uncertain. CDR3 length: 12 residues. Germline loops: CDR1 MGHDK, CDR2 SYGVNS. The CDR3 nucleotides read TGCGCCAGCAGTGACTCTGGAAACACCATATATTTT. Translation gives CASSDSGNTIYF.

This clonotype came up a few times. This sequence joins TRBV5-6 and TRBJ2-3; 8 bases fit TRBD1. Per germline, CDR1 SGHDT and CDR2 YYEEEE. Trimming took 3 bases from V and 4 from J; bases not matched to a gene: 7. The CDR3 runs 15 residues. This CDR3 is CASSSTGDRADTQYF. In nucleotides, the CDR3 is TGTGCCAGCAGCTCGACAGGGGATAGGGCAGATACGCAGTATTTT.

The genes are TRBV5-6 and TRBJ1-1; 8 bases are shared with TRBD1. CDR1 is SGHDT, CDR2 YYEEEE, per germline. This CDR3 region has 20 residues. J gave up 1 base and V 4 bases, and 21 bases lay outside the gene matches. The CDR3 DNA reads as TGTGCCAGCAGCCCACCACGGTTGGACAGGGTGTTACGGGGGAACACTGAAGCTTTCTTT. This translates into CASSPPRLDRVLRGNTEAFF.

J is TRBJ1-5 and V is TRBV20-1; D perhaps matches TRBD1 (5 bases). The CDR3 spans 14 residues. Trimming pared 3 bases from V and 3 bases from J, leaving 12 bases between. The germline gives CDR1 DFQATT, CDR2 SNEGSKA (reference sequence). The CDR3 loop reads CSAREGHVNQPQHF. CDR3 DNA: TGCAGTGCTAGGGAGGGGCACGTCAATCAGCCCCAGCATTTT.

This clonotype was detected only once. The chain employs TRBV19 and TRBJ2-7; 8 bases are a match to TRBD2. The CDR3 spans 13 residues. Germline values: CDR1 LNHDA, CDR2 SQIVND (reference sequence). V gave up 3 bases and J gave up 6 bases; unmatched junction bases: 4. CDR3 nucleotide sequence: TGTGCCAGTAGTATCGGTGCGGGAGGCGAGCAGTACTTC. As protein: CASSIGAGGEQYF.

There are many counts of this clonotype. The chain joins TRBV7-6 to TRBJ2-5; D may be TRBD2 (6 bases). The V gene's germline CDR1 is SGHVS and CDR2 FNYEAQ. The CDR3 loop spans 18 amino acids. Trimming took off 5 bases at V and 5 bases at J, with 27 bases between the two ends. The CDR3 DNA sequence: TGTGCCAGCAGCCGGAAACGACTAGGTTTTAAAGGGCGTGAGACCCAGTACTTC. Translating it yields CASSRKRLGFKGRETQYF.